This entry lists 6 T cell receptor beta chains sequenced from one sample in a study of T cell responses to AZD1222 COVID-19 vaccine. Profiling relied on immunoSEQ multiplex PCR, and the TCRdb table lists in-frame clones only, not all of them. This table holds 110,000 to 150,000 clones, 90% found once. Source: peripheral blood, taken on day 0 of AZD1222 vaccination. All receptors come from an adult in good health.

CDR3 nucleotides: TGTGCCAGTAAGCGTGGAAACACCATATATTTT. Translating gives CASKRGNTIYF. The chain has TRBV6-5 and TRBJ1-3; D ambiguous. Germline values: CDR1 MNHEY, CDR2 SVGAGI. This CDR3 has 11 amino acids. The V end lost 9 bases, the J end lost 3 bases, and 6 bases lay between the germline ends.

This rearrangement joins TRBV18 to TRBJ2-7; D unresolved. Trimming removed 2 bases from V and 1 base from J, with 21 bases in between. CDR1 and CDR2 from the germline V gene are KGHSH and LQKENI. The CDR3 is 18 residues long. CDR3: CASSPSRAETTSSYEQYF. The CDR3 nucleotides read TGTGCCAGCTCACCAAGTCGGGCAGAAACAACTTCATCCTACGAGCAGTACTTC.

V gene TRBV11-1 combines with J gene TRBJ1-1; possible D gene TRBD1, 5 bases. CDR3 size: 13 residues. Trimming took off 3 bases at V and 8 bases at J, with 13 bases between the two ends. In germline, CDR1 is SGHAT, CDR2 FQDESV (reference sequence). Written as DNA, the CDR3 is TGTGCCAGCAGCTTGCGCAGGGAGGTAGAAGCTTTCTTT. This encodes CASSLRREVEAFF.

The sample holds one count of this clone. The gene calls are TRBV7-9 and TRBJ2-1; D gene ambiguous. The CDR3 is 12 residues long. V lost 4 bases to trimming and J lost 7 bases, with 8 bases between them. Germline assignment: CDR1 SEHNR and CDR2 FQNEAQ (reference sequence). The CDR3: CASSSFKNEQFF. The CDR3, as DNA: TGTGCCAGCAGCTCCTTTAAGAATGAGCAGTTCTTC.

V usage is TRBV13 and J usage is TRBJ2-2, with D possibly matching TRBD2 (6 bases). The V gene's germline CDR1 is PRHDT and CDR2 FYEKMQ (reference sequence). V lost 5 bases, J lost 2 bases, and 12 bases lay in between. The CDR3 is made up of 15 amino acids. CDR3 DNA sequence: TGTGCCAGCAGCAAGTTGGAGGGAAACACCGGGGAGCTGTTTTTT. Its translation: CASSKLEGNTGELFF.

The chain joins TRBV4-1 to TRBJ2-5; perhaps TRBD1 as D (6 bases). V lost 2 bases to trimming and J lost 1 base, with 14 bases between them. Germline V gives CDR1 MGHRA, CDR2 YSYEKL. The CDR3 covers 16 residues. In nucleotides, the CDR3 is TGCGCCAGCAGCCAACTCCTCAGGGGCCCCCAAGAGACCCAGTACTTC. It encodes CASSQLLRGPQETQYF.